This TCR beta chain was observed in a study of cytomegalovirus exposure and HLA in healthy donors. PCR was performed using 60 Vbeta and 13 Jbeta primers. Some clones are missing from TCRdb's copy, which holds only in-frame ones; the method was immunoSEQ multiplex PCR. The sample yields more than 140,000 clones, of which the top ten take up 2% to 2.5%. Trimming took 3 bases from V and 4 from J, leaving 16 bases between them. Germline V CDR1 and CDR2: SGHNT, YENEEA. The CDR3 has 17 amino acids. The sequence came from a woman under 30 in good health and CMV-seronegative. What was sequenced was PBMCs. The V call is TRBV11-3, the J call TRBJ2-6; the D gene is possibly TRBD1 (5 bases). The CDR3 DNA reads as TGTGCCAGCAGCTTGATATGGGGCGCTCAAGGGGCCAACGTCCTGACTTTC. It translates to CASSLIWGAQGANVLTF.